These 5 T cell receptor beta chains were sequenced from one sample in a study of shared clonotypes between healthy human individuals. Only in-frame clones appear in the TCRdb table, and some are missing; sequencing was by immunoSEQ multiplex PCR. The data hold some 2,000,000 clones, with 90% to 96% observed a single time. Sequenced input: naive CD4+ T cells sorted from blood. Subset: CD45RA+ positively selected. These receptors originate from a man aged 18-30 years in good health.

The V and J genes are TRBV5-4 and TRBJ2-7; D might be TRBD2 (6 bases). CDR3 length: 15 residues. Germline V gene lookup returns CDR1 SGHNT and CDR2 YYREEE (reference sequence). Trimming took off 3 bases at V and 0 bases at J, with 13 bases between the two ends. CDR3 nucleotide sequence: TGTGCCAGCAGCTATAGCGGACGGGGCTCCTACGAGCAGTACTTC. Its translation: CASSYSGRGSYEQYF. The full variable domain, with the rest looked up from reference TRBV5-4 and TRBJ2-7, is ETGVTQSPTHLIKTRGQQVTLRCSSQSGHNTVSWYQQALGQGPQFIFQYYREEENGRGNFPPRFSGLQFPNYSSELNVNALELDDSALYLCASSYSGRGSYEQYFGPGTRLTVT.

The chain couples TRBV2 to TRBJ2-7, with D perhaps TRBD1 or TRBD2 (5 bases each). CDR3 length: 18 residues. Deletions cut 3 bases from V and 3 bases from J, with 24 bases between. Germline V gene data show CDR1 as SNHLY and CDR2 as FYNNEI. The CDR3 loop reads CASSEASYFRDHHYEQYF. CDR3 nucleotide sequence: TGTGCCAGCAGTGAGGCTTCCTATTTCCGGGACCATCACTACGAGCAGTACTTC.

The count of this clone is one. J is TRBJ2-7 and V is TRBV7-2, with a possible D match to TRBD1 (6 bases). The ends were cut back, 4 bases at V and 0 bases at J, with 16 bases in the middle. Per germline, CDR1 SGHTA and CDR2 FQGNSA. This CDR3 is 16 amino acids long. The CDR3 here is CASSWTTGTTSYEQYF. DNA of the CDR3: TGTGCCAGCAGCTGGACGACCGGGACAACCTCCTACGAGCAGTACTTC.

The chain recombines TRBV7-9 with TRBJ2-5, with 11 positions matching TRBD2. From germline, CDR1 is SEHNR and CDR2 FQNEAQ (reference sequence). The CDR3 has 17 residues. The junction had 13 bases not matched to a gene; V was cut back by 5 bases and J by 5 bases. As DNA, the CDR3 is TGTGCCAGCAGCCCGCTCATGACTAGCGGGGTTAGGGAGACCCAGTACTTC. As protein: CASSPLMTSGVRETQYF. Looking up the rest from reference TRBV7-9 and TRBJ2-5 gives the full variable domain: DTGVSQNPRHKITKRGQNVTFRCDPISEHNRLYWYRQTLGQGPEFLTYFQNEAQLEKSRLLSDRFSAERPKGSFSTLEIQRTEQGDSAMYLCASSPLMTSGVRETQYFGPGTRLLVL.

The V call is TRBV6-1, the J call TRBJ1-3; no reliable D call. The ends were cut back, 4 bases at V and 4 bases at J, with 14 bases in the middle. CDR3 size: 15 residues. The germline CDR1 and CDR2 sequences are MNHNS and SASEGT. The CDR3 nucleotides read TGTGCCAGCAGTGTTCTACTGGAAAAGGGAAACACCATATATTTT. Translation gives CASSVLLEKGNTIYF.